This TCR beta chain comes out of a study of T cell repertoires in cytomegalovirus infection. Study-wide results and caveats: What dominated the ex vivo response were HLA-C-restricted CMV-specific TCR beta clonotypes.

Each CDR3 protein gets one entry after TCRdb re-called the reads with MiXCR. The sample shows hundreds of thousands of distinct CDR3 sequences, roughly 30% of them seen only once. The CDR3 has 14 residues. Looked up from germline, CDR1 is MDHEN and CDR2 is SYDVKM. V trimming: 6 bases; J trimming: 2 bases; junction bases outside the gene matches: 5. On this clonotype itself: The antigen is undetermined.

The V and J genes are TRBV28 and TRBJ1-1, with 8 bases fitting TRBD1. The sequenced sample was PBMCs. This clonotype was sampled from a human donor in good health (CMV status not recorded). Some clones in this sample may be carry-over from other donors' samples. Here the CDR3 reads CASRSGGYNTEAFF. The CDR3 DNA reads as TGTGCCAGCAGGTCAGGGGGCTATAACACTGAAGCTTTCTTT.